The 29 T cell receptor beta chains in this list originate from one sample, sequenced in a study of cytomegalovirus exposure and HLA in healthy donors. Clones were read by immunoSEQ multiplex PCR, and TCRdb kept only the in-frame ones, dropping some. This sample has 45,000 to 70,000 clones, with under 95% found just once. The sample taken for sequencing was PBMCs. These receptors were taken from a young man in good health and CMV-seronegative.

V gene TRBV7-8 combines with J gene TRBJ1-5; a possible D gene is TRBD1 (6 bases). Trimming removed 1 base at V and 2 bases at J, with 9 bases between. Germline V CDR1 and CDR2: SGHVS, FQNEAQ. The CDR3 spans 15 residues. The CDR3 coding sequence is TGTGCCAGCAGCTTAGACAGGGTGGGCAATCAGCCCCAGCATTTT. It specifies CASSLDRVGNQPQHF.

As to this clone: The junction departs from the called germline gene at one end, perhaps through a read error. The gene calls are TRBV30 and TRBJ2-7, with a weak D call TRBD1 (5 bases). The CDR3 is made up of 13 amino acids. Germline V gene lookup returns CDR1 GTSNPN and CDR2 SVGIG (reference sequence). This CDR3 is CAWTETVSHEQYF. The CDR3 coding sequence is TGTGCCTGGACTGAGACAGTCTCCCACGAGCAGTACTTC.

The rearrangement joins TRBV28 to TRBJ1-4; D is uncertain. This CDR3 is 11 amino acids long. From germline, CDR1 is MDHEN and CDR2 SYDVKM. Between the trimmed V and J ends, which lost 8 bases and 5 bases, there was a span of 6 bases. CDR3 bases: TGTGCCAGCGCTGCGAATGAAAAACTGTTTTTT. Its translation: CASAANEKLFF. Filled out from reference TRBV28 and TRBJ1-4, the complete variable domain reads DVKVTQSSRYLVKRTGEKVFLECVQDMDHENMFWYRQDPGLGLRLIYFSYDVKMKEKGDIPEGYSVSREKKERFSLILESASTNQTSMYLCASAANEKLFFGSGTQLSVL.

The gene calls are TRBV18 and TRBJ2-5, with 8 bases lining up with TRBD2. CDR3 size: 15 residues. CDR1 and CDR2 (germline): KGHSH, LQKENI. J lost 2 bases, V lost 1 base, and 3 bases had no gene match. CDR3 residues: CASSPRAGAQETQYF. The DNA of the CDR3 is TGTGCCAGCTCACCACGAGCGGGAGCACAAGAGACCCAGTACTTC.

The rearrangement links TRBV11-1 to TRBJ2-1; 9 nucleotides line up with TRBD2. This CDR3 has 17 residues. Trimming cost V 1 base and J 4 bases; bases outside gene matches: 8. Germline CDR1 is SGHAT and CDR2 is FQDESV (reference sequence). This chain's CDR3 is CASSLVLLAGVYNEQFF. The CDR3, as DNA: TGTGCCAGCAGCTTAGTGTTACTAGCGGGCGTGTACAATGAGCAGTTCTTC.

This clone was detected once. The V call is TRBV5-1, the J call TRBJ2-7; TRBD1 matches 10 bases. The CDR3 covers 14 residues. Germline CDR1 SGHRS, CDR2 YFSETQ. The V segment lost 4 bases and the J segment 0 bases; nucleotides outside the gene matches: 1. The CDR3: CASSRDRGSYEQYF. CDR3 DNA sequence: TGCGCCAGCAGCCGGGACAGGGGCTCCTACGAGCAGTACTTC.

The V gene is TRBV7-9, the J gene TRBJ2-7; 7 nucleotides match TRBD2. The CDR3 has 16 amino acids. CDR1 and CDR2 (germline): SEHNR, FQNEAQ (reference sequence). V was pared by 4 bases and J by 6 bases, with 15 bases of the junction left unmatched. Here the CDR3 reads CASSSTSGVTLPEQYF. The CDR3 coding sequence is TGTGCCAGCAGCTCCACCAGCGGGGTTACCCTCCCCGAGCAGTACTTC.

CDR3 sequence reads: CASSTGTGGVGEKLFF. Here the CDR3 DNA reads TGTGCCAGCAGCACCGGGACAGGGGGCGTAGGGGAAAAACTGTTTTTT. V and J are TRBV14 and TRBJ1-4; 12 bases match TRBD1. The germline V gene encodes CDR1 SGHDN and CDR2 FVKESK. Unmatched junction bases numbered 9, after V lost 5 bases and J lost 8 bases. The CDR3 covers 16 residues.

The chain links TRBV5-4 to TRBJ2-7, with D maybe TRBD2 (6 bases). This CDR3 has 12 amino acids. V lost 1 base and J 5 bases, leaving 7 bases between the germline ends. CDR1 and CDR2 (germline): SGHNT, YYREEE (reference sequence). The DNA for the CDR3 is TGTGCCAGCAGCTTGTGGGGGGACGAGCAGTACTTC. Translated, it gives CASSLWGDEQYF.

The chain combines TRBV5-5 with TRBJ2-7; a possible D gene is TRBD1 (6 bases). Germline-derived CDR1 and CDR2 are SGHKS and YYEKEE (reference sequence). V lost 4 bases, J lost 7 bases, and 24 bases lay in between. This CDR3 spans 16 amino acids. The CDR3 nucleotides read TGTGCCAGCAGCATGACAGGATTCCCCATTGGTGGGGAGCAGTACTTC. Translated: CASSMTGFPIGGEQYF.

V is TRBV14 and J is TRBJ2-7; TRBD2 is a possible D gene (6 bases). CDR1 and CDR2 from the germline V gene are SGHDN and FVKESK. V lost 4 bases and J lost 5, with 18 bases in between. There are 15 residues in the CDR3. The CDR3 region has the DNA TGTGCCAGCAGCCCGCACCTGACTAGTAGGGACGAGCAGTACTTC. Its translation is CASSPHLTSRDEQYF. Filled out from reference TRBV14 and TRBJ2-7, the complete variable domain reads EAGVTQFPSHSVIEKGQTVTLRCDPISGHDNLYWYRRVMGKEIKFLLHFVKESKQDESGMPNNRFLAERTGGTYSTLKVQPAELEDSGVYFCASSPHLTSRDEQYFGPGTRLTVT.

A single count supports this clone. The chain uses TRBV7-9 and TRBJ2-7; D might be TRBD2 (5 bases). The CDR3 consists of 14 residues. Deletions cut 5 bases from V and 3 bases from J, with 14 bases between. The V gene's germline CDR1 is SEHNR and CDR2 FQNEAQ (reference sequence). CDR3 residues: CASSELAWSYEQYF. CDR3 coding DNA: TGTGCCAGCAGCGAATTAGCGTGGAGCTACGAGCAGTACTTC.

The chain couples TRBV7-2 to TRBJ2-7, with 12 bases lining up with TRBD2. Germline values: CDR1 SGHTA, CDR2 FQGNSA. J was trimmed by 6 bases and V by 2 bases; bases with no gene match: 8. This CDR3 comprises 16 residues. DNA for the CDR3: TGTGCCAGCAGCTTACCTGGACTAGCGGGATCTGGCGAGCAGTACTTC. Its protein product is CASSLPGLAGSGEQYF.

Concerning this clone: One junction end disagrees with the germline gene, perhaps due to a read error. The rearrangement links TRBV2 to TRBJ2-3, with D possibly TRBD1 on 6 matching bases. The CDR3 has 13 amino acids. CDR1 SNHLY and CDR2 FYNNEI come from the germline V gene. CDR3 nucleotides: TGTGCCAGCAGCTCCTCCCAGGGGCCTCAATCGCATTTT. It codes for CASSSSQGPQSHF.

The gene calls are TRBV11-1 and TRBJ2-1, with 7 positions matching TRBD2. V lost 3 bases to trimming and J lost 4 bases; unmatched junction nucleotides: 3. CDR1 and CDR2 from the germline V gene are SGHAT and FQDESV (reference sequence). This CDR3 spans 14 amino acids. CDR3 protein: CASSLGGRYNEQFF. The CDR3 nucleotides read TGTGCCAGCAGCTTGGGAGGGCGGTACAATGAGCAGTTCTTC.

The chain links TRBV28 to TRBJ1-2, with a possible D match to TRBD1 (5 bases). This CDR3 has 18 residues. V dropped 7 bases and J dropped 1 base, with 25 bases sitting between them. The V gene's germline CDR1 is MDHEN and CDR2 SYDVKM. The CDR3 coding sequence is TGTGCCAGCACAAAACCGCCGACAGCAACTCGATTTAACTATGGCTACACCTTC. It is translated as CASTKPPTATRFNYGYTF.

CDR3 sequence (DNA): TGTGCCAGCAGCCTCGGACAGGGATTATACGAGCAGTACTTC. Encoded protein: CASSLGQGLYEQYF. J is TRBJ2-7 and V is TRBV28; 8 nucleotides agree with TRBD1. CDR3 length equals 14 residues. The germline gives CDR1 MDHEN, CDR2 SYDVKM. Trimming at V came to 6 bases and at J to 4 bases, leaving 8 bases not matched to a gene.

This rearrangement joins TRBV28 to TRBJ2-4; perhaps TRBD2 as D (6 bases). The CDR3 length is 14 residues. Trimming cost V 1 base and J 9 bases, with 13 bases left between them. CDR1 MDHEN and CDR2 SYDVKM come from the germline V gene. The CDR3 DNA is TGTGCCAGCAGTTTATCGAGGCGGGGAGGCATTCAGTACTTC. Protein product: CASSLSRRGGIQYF. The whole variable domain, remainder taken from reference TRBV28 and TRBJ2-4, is DVKVTQSSRYLVKRTGEKVFLECVQDMDHENMFWYRQDPGLGLRLIYFSYDVKMKEKGDIPEGYSVSREKKERFSLILESASTNQTSMYLCASSLSRRGGIQYFGAGTRLSVL.

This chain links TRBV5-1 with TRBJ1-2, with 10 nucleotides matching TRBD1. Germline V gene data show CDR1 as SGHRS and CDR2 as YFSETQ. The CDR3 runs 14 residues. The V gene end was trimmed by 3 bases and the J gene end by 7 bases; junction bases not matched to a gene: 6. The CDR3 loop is CASSSGQGEVGYTF. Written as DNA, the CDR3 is TGCGCCAGCAGCTCCGGACAGGGGGAGGTTGGCTACACCTTC.

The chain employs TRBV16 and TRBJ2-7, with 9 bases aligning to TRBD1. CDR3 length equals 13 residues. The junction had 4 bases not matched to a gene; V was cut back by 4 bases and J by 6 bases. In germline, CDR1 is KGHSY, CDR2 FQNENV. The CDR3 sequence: CASSLGTGLEQYF. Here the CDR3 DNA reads TGTGCCAGCAGCCTAGGGACAGGGCTCGAGCAGTACTTC. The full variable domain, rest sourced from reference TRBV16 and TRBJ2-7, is GEEVAQTPKHLVRGEGQKAKLYCAPIKGHSYVFWYQQVLKNEFKFLISFQNENVFDETGMPKERFSAKCLPNSPCSLEIQATKLEDSAVYFCASSLGTGLEQYFGPGTRLTVT.

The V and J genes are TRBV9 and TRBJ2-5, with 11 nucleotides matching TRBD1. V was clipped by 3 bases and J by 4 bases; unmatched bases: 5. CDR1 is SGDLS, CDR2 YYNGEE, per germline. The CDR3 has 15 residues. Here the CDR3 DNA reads TGTGCCAGCAGCGCGACGGGACAGGGGGTAGAGACCCAGTACTTC. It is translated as CASSATGQGVETQYF.

The CDR3 DNA is TGTGCCAGCAGCTCGGGACAGGGTGCTTTCTTT. As protein: CASSSGQGAFF. V gene TRBV6-6 combines with J gene TRBJ1-1; 9 bases are a match to TRBD1. The V and J ends lost 6 bases and 11 bases, in that order; junction bases with no gene match: 4. The CDR3 is 11 residues long. Germline V gives CDR1 MNHNY, CDR2 SVGAGI (reference sequence).

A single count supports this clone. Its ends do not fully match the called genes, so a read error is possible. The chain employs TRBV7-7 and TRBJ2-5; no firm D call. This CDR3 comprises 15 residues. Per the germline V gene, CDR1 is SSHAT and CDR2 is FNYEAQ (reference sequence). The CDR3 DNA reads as TGTGCTAGCAGCTCCCAACTACCCCCGGGTGGGACCCAGTACTTC. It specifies CASSSQLPPGGTQYF.

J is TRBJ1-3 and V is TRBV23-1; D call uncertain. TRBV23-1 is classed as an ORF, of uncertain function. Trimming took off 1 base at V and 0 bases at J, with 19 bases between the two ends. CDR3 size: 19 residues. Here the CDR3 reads CASSQLGRSGISSGNTIYF. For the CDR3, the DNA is TGCGCCAGCAGTCAATTAGGCCGGTCAGGCATCAGCTCTGGAAACACCATATATTTT.

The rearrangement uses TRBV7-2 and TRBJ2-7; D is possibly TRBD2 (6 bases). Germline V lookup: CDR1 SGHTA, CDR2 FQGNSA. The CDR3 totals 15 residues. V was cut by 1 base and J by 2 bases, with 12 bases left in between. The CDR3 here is CASSLEEGGPYEQYF. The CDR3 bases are TGTGCCAGCAGCTTAGAGGAGGGCGGACCCTACGAGCAGTACTTC.

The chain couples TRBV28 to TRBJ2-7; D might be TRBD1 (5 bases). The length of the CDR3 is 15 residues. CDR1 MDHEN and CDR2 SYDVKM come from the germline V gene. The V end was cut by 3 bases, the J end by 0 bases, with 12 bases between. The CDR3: CASSFGTGNSYEQYF. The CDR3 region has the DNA TGTGCCAGCAGTTTTGGTACAGGAAACTCCTACGAGCAGTACTTC. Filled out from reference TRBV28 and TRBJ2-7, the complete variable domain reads DVKVTQSSRYLVKRTGEKVFLECVQDMDHENMFWYRQDPGLGLRLIYFSYDVKMKEKGDIPEGYSVSREKKERFSLILESASTNQTSMYLCASSFGTGNSYEQYFGPGTRLTVT.

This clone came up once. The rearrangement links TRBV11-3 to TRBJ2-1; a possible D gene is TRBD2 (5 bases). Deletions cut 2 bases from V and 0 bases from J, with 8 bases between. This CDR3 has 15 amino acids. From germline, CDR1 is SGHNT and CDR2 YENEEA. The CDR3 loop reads CASSLRGHSYNEQFF. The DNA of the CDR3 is TGTGCCAGCAGCTTACGCGGGCACTCCTACAATGAGCAGTTCTTC.

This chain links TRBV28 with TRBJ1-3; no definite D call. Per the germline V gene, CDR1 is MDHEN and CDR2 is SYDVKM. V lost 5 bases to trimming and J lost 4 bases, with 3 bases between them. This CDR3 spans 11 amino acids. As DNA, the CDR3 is TGTGCCAGCAGTATAGGAAACACCATATATTTT. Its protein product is CASSIGNTIYF.

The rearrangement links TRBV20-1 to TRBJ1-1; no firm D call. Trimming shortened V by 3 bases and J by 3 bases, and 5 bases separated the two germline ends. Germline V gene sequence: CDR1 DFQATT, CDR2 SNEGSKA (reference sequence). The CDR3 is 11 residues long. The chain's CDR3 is CSARRDTEAFF. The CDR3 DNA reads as TGCAGTGCTAGGAGGGACACTGAAGCTTTCTTT.